A selection of T cell receptor beta chains follows, all from one sample in a study of tumor and adjacent non-tumor tissue in lung cancer. MiXCR was run by TCRdb on the multiplex PCR reads, yielding one entry per CDR3 protein. The table lists about 80,000 distinct CDR3 sequences, 70% to 90% of them singletons, with about half in the top ten. The specimen was distant non-tumor lung tissue. The receptor set was obtained from a man between 60 and 75 years old with non-small cell lung cancer. Both conserved end residues are part of each CDR3. D genes are given only for firm matches. Clone size is not always given. Where it is, it says once, few, many or a class for expanded clones.

J gene | V gene | clone size | D gene | CDR3 protein | CDR3 DNA
TRBJ2-3 | TRBV29-1 | . | TRBD2 | CSAVRISGGSTDTQYF | TGCAGCGCCGTAAGAATATCGGGAGGGAGCACAGATACGCAGTATTTT
TRBJ2-1 | TRBV7-8 | many | TRBD1 | CASSGIGTGLEVNEQFF | TGTGCCAGCAGCGGTATTGGGACAGGGTTGGAAGTCAATGAGCAGTTCTTC
TRBJ1-5 | TRBV5-6 | . | . | CASSTYQGPRQPHHF | TGCGCCAGCAGCACTTACCAGGGACCCAGGCAGCCCCATCATTTT
TRBJ2-2 | TRBV11-2 | few | TRBD1 | CASSQDRGAGELFF | TGTGCCAGCAGCCAAGACAGGGGTGCCGGGGAGCTGTTTTTT
TRBJ2-3 | TRBV12-3/TRBV12-4 | . | TRBD2 | CASSKGLTSEVTDTQYF | TGTGCCAGCAGTAAAGGTCTGACTAGCGAAGTCACAGATACGCAGTATTTT
TRBJ1-2 | TRBV20-1 | many | . | CSAIRGTANYGYTF | TGCAGTGCTATCCGGGGGACTGCTAACTATGGCTACACCTTC
TRBJ1-2 | TRBV4-2 | . | . | CASGQEQTLFYGYTF | TGTGCCAGCGGCCAAGAACAGACGCTATTCTATGGATACACCTTC
TRBJ2-5 | TRBV6-2/TRBV6-3 | many | . | CASSYRVGGAGEETQYF | TGTGCCAGCAGTTACAGGGTAGGGGGAGCAGGGGAAGAGACCCAGTACTTC
TRBJ2-1 | TRBV7-8 | . | TRBD2 | CASRLGTSTHVQFF | TGTGCCAGCAGGTTAGGGACTAGCACCCATGTGCAGTTCTTC
TRBJ2-1 | TRBV11-1 | . | . | CVRSLVGGQSYNEQFF | TGTGTCAGGAGCTTGGTTGGTGGACAGTCATACAATGAGCAGTTCTTC
TRBJ2-1 | TRBV6-6 | . | TRBD2 | CASSIAGRGEQFF | TGTGCCAGCAGTATAGCGGGGCGGGGTGAGCAGTTCTTC
TRBJ2-1 | TRBV19 | . | . | CVSSIYRGGEQFF | TGTGTCAGTAGTATATACCGAGGAGGTGAGCAGTTCTTC
TRBJ2-7 | TRBV12-3/TRBV12-4 | . | . | CASSSTLDRLSSYEQYF | TGTGCCAGCAGTTCAACGCTGGACAGACTAAGCTCCTACGAGCAGTACTTC
TRBJ1-1 | TRBV6-1 | . | . | CASSEGMGRLSEDFF | TGTGCCAGCAGTGAAGGTATGGGAAGATTGTCTGAAGATTTCTTT
TRBJ2-5 | TRBV6-2/TRBV6-3 | . | . | CASSYRVGGAGEEIQYF | TGTGCCAGCAGTTACAGGGTAGGAGGAGCAGGGGAAGAGATCCAGTACTTC
TRBJ2-7 | TRBV5-1 | . | . | CASNVSLAGYEQYF | TGCGCCAGCAACGTCAGCCTGGCGGGCTACGAGCAGTACTTC
TRBJ2-2 | TRBV20-1 | . | . | CSARDPRQVATGELLF | TGCAGCGCTAGAGACCCACGACAGGTGGCCACCGGGGAGCTGCTTTTT
TRBJ2-5 | TRBV11-3 | . | TRBD1 | CTSSLGSTGGSQETQYF | TGTACCAGTAGCTTAGGGTCCACAGGGGGGTCCCAAGAGACCCAGTACTTC
TRBJ2-1 | TRBV20-1 | . | . | CRATGPTYNEQFF | TGCAGGGCTACAGGCCCTACCTACAATGAGCAGTTCTTC
TRBJ2-5 | TRBV5-1 | few | TRBD2 | CASSLAVSGSGETQYF | TGCGCCAGCAGCTTGGCAGTTAGCGGGAGTGGTGAGACCCAGTACTTC
TRBJ2-7 | TRBV20-1 | many | TRBD1 | CSADRTGIREQYF | TGCAGTGCCGATAGGACAGGTATAAGGGAGCAGTACTTC
TRBJ1-3 | TRBV7-9 | . | . | CSSISKGGAGNTIYF | TGTTCCAGCATCTCCAAGGGGGGAGCTGGAAACACCATATATTTT
TRBJ2-3 | TRBV11-1 | . | TRBD1 | CASCFQGADTRYF | TGCGCCAGCTGCTTTCAGGGGGCAGATACGCGGTATTTT
TRBJ2-5 | TRBV6-1 | once | TRBD1 | CASSSLQGAVRETQYF | TGTGCCAGCAGTTCATTACAGGGGGCAGTGAGAGAGACCCAGTACTTC
TRBJ2-7 | TRBV6-1 | . | . | CASNVTSRGPIYEQYF | TGTGCCAGCAATGTAACCTCTCGAGGACCAATCTACGAGCAGTACTTC
TRBJ1-6 | TRBV5-6 | few | . | CASSLLFGSYNSPLHF | TGTGCCAGCAGCTTGCTGTTTGGCTCCTATAATTCACCCCTCCACTTT
TRBJ2-3 | TRBV6-1 | . | . | CANRPGDVRTDTQYF | TGTGCCAACAGGCCGGGTGATGTGAGGACAGATACGCAGTATTTT
TRBJ2-5 | TRBV12-3/TRBV12-4 | . | . | CASRRDPLSTETQNF | TGTGCCAGCAGACGGGACCCCCTAAGCACTGAGACCCAGAACTTC
TRBJ1-6 | TRBV11-3 | . | . | CASSARDRSPPHF | TGTGCCAGCAGCGCCCGAGACAGATCACCCCCCCACTTT
TRBJ1-2 | TRBV11-2 | . | TRBD1 | CASTLDRGYGYTF | TGTGCCAGCACGTTAGACAGGGGCTATGGCTACACCTTC
TRBJ2-1 | TRBV11-3 | . | . | CASSPTNLSYNEQCF | TGTGCCAGCAGCCCCACTAACTTGTCCTACAATGAGCAGTGCTTC
TRBJ2-3 | TRBV11-2 | once | . | CASSLDWTDTEYF | TGTGCCAGCAGCTTAGACTGGACAGATACGGAGTATTTT
TRBJ2-5 | TRBV30 | many | TRBD2 | CAWSVRGGTETQYF | TGTGCCTGGAGTGTACGGGGAGGGACAGAGACCCAGTACTTC
TRBJ1-1 | TRBV14 | . | . | CASSRDTNTEAFF | TGTGCCAGCAGCCGAGATACGAACACTGAAGCTTTCTTT
TRBJ2-1 | TRBV6-6 | once | TRBD2 | CASRDFTVTSGRNNEQFF | TGTGCCAGCAGGGATTTTACCGTGACTAGCGGGAGAAACAATGAGCAGTTCTTC
TRBJ1-1 | TRBV29-1 | . | . | CSVTGLCTEAFF | TGCAGCGTTACAGGTTTGTGCACTGAAGCTTTCTTT
TRBJ2-3 | TRBV11-3 | . | . | CACSFQVADTQCF | TGTGCCTGCAGCTTTCAGGTGGCAGATACGCAGTGTTTT
TRBJ2-5 | TRBV6-1 | . | TRBD2 | CASRKGLVGKEQETQYF | TGTGCCAGCAGAAAGGGACTAGTGGGAAAGGAGCAAGAGACCCAGTACTTC
TRBJ2-7 | TRBV11-2 | . | . | CANSLVQGPPDEQYF | TGTGCCAACAGCTTAGTTCAGGGACCCCCGGACGAGCAGTACTTC
TRBJ2-7 | TRBV29-1 | . | TRBD1 | CSVDRDRVLAYEHYF | TGCAGCGTTGACCGGGACAGAGTTCTAGCCTACGAGCATTACTTC
TRBJ2-6 | TRBV4-3 | . | . | CASSDANSNSGANVLTF | TGTGCCAGCAGCGATGCGAACAGTAACTCTGGGGCCAACGTCCTGACTTTC
TRBJ1-4 | TRBV6-1 | . | . | CASSAQAEEKLFF | TGTGCCAGCAGTGCCCAGGCGGAGGAAAAACTGTTTTTC
TRBJ2-1 | TRBV20-1 | once | TRBD2 | CNDREGSGRSNVQFF | TGCAATGATAGAGAGGGTAGCGGGAGGAGCAATGTGCAGTTCTTC
TRBJ2-5 | TRBV11-3 | . | TRBD2 | CASSPGLAGDTQYF | TGTGCCAGCAGCCCAGGACTAGCGGGAGATACCCAGTACTTC
TRBJ2-5 | TRBV6-2/TRBV6-3 | . | . | CASSYSAEEIQYF | TGTGCCAGCAGTTACTCAGCAGAAGAGATCCAGTACTTC
TRBJ1-5 | TRBV11-2 | . | . | CAGSTAHDSNQPQHF | TGTGCCGGCAGCACCGCACACGATAGCAATCAGCCTCAGCATTTT
TRBJ2-5 | TRBV20-1 | many | TRBD2 | CSARDMKGTSKRETQYF | TGCAGTGCTAGAGATATGAAGGGGACTAGCAAGAGAGAGACCCAGTACTTC
TRBJ1-1 | TRBV11-2 | . | . | CASNLIERGTEAFF | TGTGCCAGTAACTTAATCGAGAGGGGCACTGAAGCTTTCTTT
TRBJ2-3 | TRBV6-2/TRBV6-3 | . | . | CAISYSDNTDTQYF | TGTGCCATCAGTTACTCGGACAACACAGATACGCAGTATTTT
TRBJ2-6 | TRBV6-5 | . | TRBD2 | CAISLAGASSRANVLTF | TGTGCCATCAGCTTAGCGGGAGCCAGCTCTAGGGCCAACGTCCTGACTTTC
TRBJ2-5 | TRBV6-1 | . | . | CSSSEQTSGGKTQYF | TGTTCCAGCAGTGAACAAACTAGTGGGGGTAAGACCCAGTACTTC
TRBJ1-2 | TRBV11-2 | . | . | CARSLMMGNYYGYTF | TGTGCCAGAAGCTTAATGATGGGAAATTATTATGGCTACACCTTC